This entry features one T cell receptor beta chain sequence. The sample is drawn from a study of blood T cell repertoires in COVID-19. Overall study: Spain, Italy and the United States supplied samples that represented acute and convalescent COVID-19. The analysed material was cDNA or gDNA that came from T cells, B-cell-depleted T cells, or PBMCs.

Authors' methods: Reference gene primer amplification in the assay estimated nucleated cell counts. Data came from immunoSEQ multiplex PCR; TCRdb stores just in-frame clones and leaves some out. V, J and clone size derive from that table, while D and trimming were established from the DNA sequence. Of some 150,000 clones in the sample, about 80% are singletons; the top ten hold about 5.8%. The sequence came from a human donor in a cohort sampled during active COVID-19. The specimen sequenced was peripheral blood.

The CDR3 DNA is TGTGCCAGCAGCTTAGTAGGGGCCGGTGAGCAGTTCTTC. Amino acid sequence: CASSLVGAGEQFF. The chain combines TRBV11-3 with TRBJ2-1, with D perhaps matching TRBD1 (5 bases). Germline V gene sequence: CDR1 SGHNT, CDR2 YENEEA. CDR3 length equals 13 residues. V shed 1 base and J shed 9 bases, with 10 bases lying between them.